These 32 T cell receptor beta chains came from one sample sequenced in a study of response to subunit inactivated influenza vaccine. One entry per CDR3 protein, called by TCRdb with MiXCR from the RT-PCR reads. Counted here are about 700,000 distinct CDR3 sequences, about 15% occurring once; the ten biggest clones make up 5.5% to 7%. This specimen consisted of PBMCs from blood, obtained 14 days before vaccination. These receptors came from a man in his fifties who received an inactivated influenza vaccine.

This chain uses TRBV12-3 or TRBV12-4 with TRBJ2-7, with a tentative D call TRBD1 (5 bases). Trimming took off 6 bases at V and 3 bases at J, with 15 bases between the two ends. The CDR3 loop spans 14 amino acids. In DNA, the CDR3 is TGTGCCAGCAGCCTCGGCCGAAGGGGCTACGAGCAGTACTTC. It encodes CASSLGRRGYEQYF.

Only a few counts were recorded for this clonotype. This rearrangement joins TRBV30 to TRBJ1-1, with D unresolved. Between the trimmed V and J ends, which lost 7 bases and 1 base, there was a span of 13 bases. Germline V gene data show CDR1 as GTSNPN and CDR2 as SVGIG (reference sequence). The CDR3 is 13 residues long. In DNA form, the CDR3 reads TGTGCCTCCACGAAGAGGAGGAACACTGAAGCTTTCTTT. It specifies CASTKRRNTEAFF.

This sequence joins TRBV28 and TRBJ2-3, with D tentatively TRBD2 (7 bases). CDR1 and CDR2 (germline): MDHEN, SYDVKM. The CDR3 consists of 17 residues. The germline V and J ends were trimmed by 1 base and 2 bases, with 16 bases remaining between them. CDR3 bases: TGTGCCAGCAGTTTATTATTTCGGGGGGCCGACACAGATACGCAGTATTTT. Amino acids: CASSLLFRGADTDTQYF.

This clonotype was recorded a few times. The rearrangement links TRBV12-3 or TRBV12-4 to TRBJ1-5; the D gene is possibly TRBD1 (5 bases). The CDR3 covers 14 residues. V was cut by 6 bases and J by 5 bases, with 14 bases left in between. Here the CDR3 DNA reads TGTGCCAGCAGCCACCGGGACCCCCATCAGCCCCAGCATTTT. This encodes CASSHRDPHQPQHF.

The genes are TRBV6-2 or TRBV6-3 and TRBJ1-1, with D hard to call. CDR3 length: 14 residues. V shed 0 bases and J shed 5 bases, with 10 bases lying between them. Germline CDR1 is MNHEY and CDR2 is SVGEGT. This chain's CDR3 is CASSYSVGRTEAFF. In DNA, the CDR3 is TGTGCCAGCAGTTACTCGGTAGGGAGGACTGAAGCTTTCTTT.

The chain joins TRBV23-1 to TRBJ2-1; 10 bases line up with TRBD1. TRBV23-1 is labeled an ORF, and its function is uncertain. The CDR3 consists of 16 residues. V shed 4 bases and J 3 bases; nucleotides not matched to a gene: 6. The CDR3: CASSPRWTGGYNEQFF. Written as DNA, the CDR3 is TGCGCCAGCAGTCCTAGATGGACAGGGGGCTACAATGAGCAGTTCTTC.

The chain employs TRBV20-1 and TRBJ1-3; tentative D call: TRBD1 (5 bases). There are 14 residues in the CDR3. CDR1 and CDR2 (germline): DFQATT, SNEGSKA (reference sequence). Trimming shortened V by 6 bases and J by 0 bases, and 12 bases separated the two germline ends. The CDR3 sequence is CSASEGYSGNTIYF. CDR3 DNA sequence: TGCAGTGCGTCAGAGGGGTACTCTGGAAACACCATATATTTT.

Only a few counts were recorded for this clonotype. The rearrangement uses TRBV2 and TRBJ1-2, with TRBD1 matching over 11 bases. V dropped 3 bases and J dropped 7; count of bases not matched to a gene: 13. The CDR3 extends over 17 amino acids. CDR1 is SNHLY, CDR2 FYNNEI, per germline. The CDR3 loop reads CASSEVGGQGALGGYTF. The DNA for the CDR3 is TGTGCCAGCAGTGAGGTTGGCGGACAGGGGGCGCTAGGTGGCTACACCTTC.

This clonotype was seen at least ten times. The chain couples TRBV12-3 or TRBV12-4 to TRBJ2-1, with D tentatively TRBD2 (8 bases). V shed 6 bases and J shed 14 bases, with 26 bases lying between them. This CDR3 spans 15 amino acids. CDR3 loop: CASSSSGLAGRGEFF. In DNA, the CDR3 is TGTGCCAGCAGCTCCTCGGGGCTAGCGGGCAGGGGGGAGTTCTTC.

This clonotype was detected once. The chain uses TRBV15 and TRBJ2-1; 7 positions match TRBD2. The CDR3 extends over 15 amino acids. Germline CDR1 reads LNHNV; CDR2 reads YYDKDF (reference sequence). V shed 1 base, J shed 1 base, and the junction held 1 base outside the gene matches. Here the CDR3 DNA reads TGTGCCACCAGCAGAGGGGGGGGTTCCTACAATGAGCAGTTCTTC. Protein sequence: CATSRGGGSYNEQFF.

The chain links TRBV9 to TRBJ1-6; 11 bases are a match to TRBD1. V shed 4 bases, J shed 11 bases, and the junction held 8 bases outside the gene matches. This CDR3 spans 15 amino acids. The germline gives CDR1 SGDLS, CDR2 YYNGEE. CDR3 sequence: CASSPRGTGGPPLHF. CDR3 DNA sequence: TGTGCCAGCAGCCCCCGGGGGACAGGGGGACCACCCCTCCACTTT.

The V call is TRBV7-2, the J call TRBJ2-5, with D tentatively TRBD2 (7 bases). Germline loops: CDR1 SGHTA, CDR2 FQGNSA. The CDR3 is made up of 16 amino acids. V gave up 1 base and J gave up 2 bases, with 14 bases separating them. CDR3 nucleotides: TGTGCCAGCAGCTTAGGAGGGGGGGGGGTTCAAGAGACCCAGTACTTC. Amino acid sequence: CASSLGGGGVQETQYF.

This clonotype was seen more than once but under ten times. CDR3 in amino acids: CSARDFAATGELFF. Here the CDR3 DNA reads TGCAGTGCTAGAGATTTCGCAGCCACCGGGGAGCTGTTTTTT. The chain is built from TRBV20-1 and TRBJ2-2; D call uncertain. This CDR3 has 14 residues. V was trimmed by 0 bases and J by 4 bases, leaving 9 bases between them. CDR1 DFQATT and CDR2 SNEGSKA come from the germline V gene (reference sequence).

The sample holds a few counts of this clonotype. The V call is TRBV24-1, the J call TRBJ2-1, with 8 bases matching TRBD1. This CDR3 has 15 residues. After removal of 7 bases from V and 8 bases from J, the junction contained 12 bases not matched to a gene. Per germline, CDR1 KGHDR and CDR2 SFDVKD. The CDR3 coding sequence is TGTGCCACCAGGATGGGCCCACAGGGGGGCGATGAGCAGTTCTTC. The encoded protein is CATRMGPQGGDEQFF.

This clonotype was seen a handful of times. The chain links TRBV11-2 to TRBJ2-6; TRBD1 agrees at 9 bases. The V gene's germline CDR1 is SGHAT and CDR2 FQNNGV. CDR3 length: 19 amino acids. Trimming took 2 bases from V and 0 from J; bases not matched to a gene: 8. The CDR3 DNA reads TGTGCCAGCAGCTTAACAGACAGGGGGAAGTTCTCTGGGGCCAACGTCCTGACTTTC. Its protein is CASSLTDRGKFSGANVLTF. Complete variable domain (other parts from reference TRBV11-2 and TRBJ2-6): EAGVAQSPRYKIIEKRQSVAFWCNPISGHATLYWYQQILGQGPKLLIQFQNNGVVDDSQLPKDRFSAERLKGVDSTLKIQPAKLEDSAVYLCASSLTDRGKFSGANVLTFGAGSRLTVL.

The V gene is TRBV30, the J gene TRBJ2-3; 10 positions match TRBD2. Germline lookup yields CDR1 GTSNPN and CDR2 SVGIG (reference sequence). The CDR3 contains 15 residues. J lost 3 bases, V lost 1 base, and 4 bases had no gene match. The CDR3 is CAWSGPGLATDTQYF. The CDR3 coding sequence is TGTGCCTGGAGTGGACCGGGACTAGCGACAGATACGCAGTATTTT.

The CDR3 nucleotides are TGTGCCAGCACTGGCAGGGTTGAGACCGGGGAGCTGTTTTTT. This encodes CASTGRVETGELFF. The rearrangement joins TRBV6-1 to TRBJ2-2; D may be TRBD1 (5 bases). The CDR3 extends over 14 amino acids. CDR1 is MNHNS and CDR2 is SASEGT in the germline V gene. V was trimmed by 7 bases and J by 5 bases, leaving 14 bases between them.

This clonotype came up a few times. The CDR3 spells CASSLARGLASTDTQYF. For the CDR3, the DNA is TGTGCCAGCAGCTTAGCCCGGGGACTAGCTTCCACAGATACGCAGTATTTT. This chain uses TRBV11-2 with TRBJ2-3; TRBD2 agrees at 9 bases. Per the germline V gene, CDR1 is SGHAT and CDR2 is FQNNGV. The CDR3 spans 17 residues. Trimming at V came to 1 base and at J to 2 bases, leaving 7 bases not matched to a gene.

V and J are TRBV21-1 and TRBJ2-3; the table's D call of TRBD1 was not tested on the DNA. TRBV21-1 is shown as a pseudogene. This CDR3 has 13 residues. The CDR3 here is CASSKEGEDTQYF. DNA of the CDR3: TGTGCCAGCAGCAAAGAAGGGGAGGATACGCAGTATTTT.

This clonotype was counted only a few times. This chain uses TRBV27 with TRBJ2-2; TRBD1 matches 9 bases. Germline V gene data show CDR1 as MNHEY and CDR2 as SMNVEV (reference sequence). This CDR3 has 16 residues. The ends lost 6 bases at V and 6 bases at J; junction bases unmatched: 11. Here the CDR3 DNA reads TGTGCCAGCAGCTTCAAGACAGGGGGTAGGGCCGGGGAGCTGTTTTTT. Translated, it gives CASSFKTGGRAGELFF.

This chain joins TRBV9 and TRBJ2-3; D unresolved. CDR1 and CDR2 from the germline V gene are SGDLS and YYNGEE. The V end lost 0 bases, the J end lost 2 bases, and 7 bases lay between the germline ends. There are 14 residues in the CDR3. CDR3: CASSVGYLTDTQYF. In nucleotides, the CDR3 is TGTGCCAGCAGCGTAGGTTACCTCACAGATACGCAGTATTTT. The full variable domain, rest sourced from reference TRBV9 and TRBJ2-3, is DSGVTQTPKHLITATGQRVTLRCSPRSGDLSVYWYQQSLDQGLQFLIQYYNGEERAKGNILERFSAQQFPDLHSELNLSSLELGDSALYFCASSVGYLTDTQYFGPGTRLTVL.

This clonotype showed up many times. The chain couples TRBV20-1 to TRBJ2-3; 8 nucleotides agree with TRBD2. This CDR3 has 16 amino acids. The trim removed 3 bases at V and 0 bases at J, leaving 8 bases unmatched. CDR1 and CDR2 from the germline V gene are DFQATT and SNEGSKA (reference sequence). The CDR3 spells CSASQEVAGSTDTQYF. CDR3 in DNA: TGCAGTGCTAGCCAAGAGGTAGCGGGAAGCACAGATACGCAGTATTTT.

The chain combines TRBV5-5 with TRBJ2-5, with 7 bases aligning to TRBD2. The CDR3 has 15 residues. J gave up 1 base and V 4 bases, and 7 bases lay outside the gene matches. Per germline, CDR1 SGHKS and CDR2 YYEKEE (reference sequence). CDR3: CASSAKTSTQETQYF. The CDR3 coding sequence is TGTGCCAGCAGCGCAAAGACTAGCACCCAAGAGACCCAGTACTTC.

This chain uses TRBV18 with TRBJ2-7; 7 nucleotides line up with TRBD1. Per germline, CDR1 KGHSH and CDR2 LQKENI. V lost 3 bases, J lost 2 bases, and 7 bases stayed unmatched. This CDR3 is 15 amino acids long. The CDR3 nucleotides are TGTGCCAGCTCACCTACCGGGACAGCCCCCTACGAGCAGTACTTC. Translation gives CASSPTGTAPYEQYF.

The chain joins TRBV28 to TRBJ1-1; D might be TRBD1 (5 bases). Germline-derived CDR1 and CDR2 are MDHEN and SYDVKM. This CDR3 spans 16 amino acids. The V end lost 3 bases, the J end lost 1 base, and 15 bases lay between the germline ends. The CDR3 DNA is TGTGCCAGCAGTTTTCTCCTTCCGACAGAGAACACTGAAGCTTTCTTT. It specifies CASSFLLPTENTEAFF.

The V call is TRBV7-2, the J call TRBJ2-3; unclear D gene. The CDR3 extends over 16 amino acids. V was trimmed by 5 bases and J by 4 bases, leaving 19 bases between them. The germline V gene encodes CDR1 SGHTA and CDR2 FQGNSA. DNA for the CDR3: TGTGCCAGCAGCATGACCTCGGGCCTCAAAGCAGATACGCAGTATTTT. Translating it yields CASSMTSGLKADTQYF.

V is TRBV4-3 and J is TRBJ1-1, with D perhaps matching TRBD1 (5 bases). V lost 5 bases, J lost 3 bases, and 16 bases lay in between. The CDR3 is 15 residues long. Germline CDR1 and CDR2: LGHNA and YSLEER. The CDR3 coding sequence is TGCGCCAGCAGCTTAGCCGGGGCCGTCGACACTGAAGCTTTCTTT. This gives the protein CASSLAGAVDTEAFF.

The gene calls are TRBV15 and TRBJ2-2; D is unclear. Germline CDR1 and CDR2: LNHNV and YYDKDF (reference sequence). V lost 0 bases, J lost 5 bases, and 16 bases lay in between. The CDR3 consists of 17 residues. The CDR3 reads CATSRDILTAETGELFF. The CDR3 bases are TGTGCCACCAGCAGAGATATTCTCACCGCCGAGACCGGGGAGCTGTTTTTT.

The rearrangement uses TRBV20-1 and TRBJ1-5; the D is unclear. Trimming removed 0 bases at V and 0 bases at J, with 12 bases between. CDR1 is DFQATT and CDR2 is SNEGSKA in the germline V gene (reference sequence). This CDR3 has 16 residues. The CDR3 loop reads CSAREAENYSNQPQHF. Written as DNA, the CDR3 is TGCAGTGCTAGAGAGGCAGAAAACTATAGCAATCAGCCCCAGCATTTT.

This clonotype was detected a few times. The J gene is TRBJ2-2, the V gene TRBV6-1; 10 nucleotides align to TRBD1. The CDR3 length is 16 residues. J was trimmed by 6 bases and V by 6 bases; bases with no gene match: 10. Per the germline V gene, CDR1 is MNHNS and CDR2 is SASEGT. The CDR3 DNA reads TGTGCCAGCAGGTCGCTGGACAGGGGGTCGGCCGGGGAGCTGTTTTTT. It yields the protein CASRSLDRGSAGELFF.

The rearrangement uses TRBV30 and TRBJ2-1, with TRBD2 as a possible D gene (6 bases). This CDR3 contains 11 residues. Per germline, CDR1 GTSNPN and CDR2 SVGIG (reference sequence). Trimming cost V 2 bases and J 9 bases, with 8 bases left between them. The CDR3: CAWSIGGEQFF. The DNA of the CDR3 is TGTGCCTGGAGTATCGGGGGTGAGCAGTTCTTC.

This clonotype was counted between two and nine times. The chain is built from TRBV12-3 or TRBV12-4 and TRBJ2-7, with D possibly being TRBD2 (7 bases). Trimming cost V 5 bases and J 2 bases, with 13 bases left between them. CDR3 length: 14 residues. CDR3 loop: CASSPGGPAYEQYF. CDR3 nucleotide sequence: TGTGCCAGCAGTCCCGGGGGGCCTGCCTACGAGCAGTACTTC.